Below are 30 T cell receptor beta chains sequenced from a single sample in a study of high-grade serous ovarian cancer treatment subgroups. Tumor tissue was taken before any definitive surgery or chemotherapy was given. TCRdb keeps only in-frame clones here, not all; method: immunoSEQ multiplex PCR. The table includes about 5,800 clones, 60% to 75% detected once. Sequencing was performed on tumor tissue. These receptors were obtained from a human donor with high-grade serous ovarian cancer.

The V call is TRBV15, the J call TRBJ1-5; 7 bases agree with TRBD1. The germline gives CDR1 LNHNV, CDR2 YYDKDF (reference sequence). The CDR3 has 13 amino acids. The V and J ends lost 5 bases and 6 bases, in that order; junction bases with no gene match: 4. The CDR3 protein is CATSDRVGQPQHF. CDR3 coding DNA: TGTGCCACCAGCGACAGGGTGGGTCAGCCCCAGCATTTT. Filled out from reference TRBV15 and TRBJ1-5, the complete variable domain reads DAMVIQNPRYQVTQFGKPVTLSCSQTLNHNVMYWYQQKSSQAPKLLFHYYDKDFNNEADTPDNFQSRRPNTSFCFLDIRSPGLGDTAMYLCATSDRVGQPQHFGDGTRLSIL.

The chain uses TRBV19 and TRBJ1-5; TRBD1 matches 10 bases. This CDR3 is built from 14 residues. Germline V lookup: CDR1 LNHDA, CDR2 SQIVND (reference sequence). The trim removed 9 bases at V and 6 bases at J, leaving 8 bases unmatched. In DNA, the CDR3 is TGTGCCAGCCAAGGGGACAGGGGTAGTCAGCCCCAGCATTTT. This translates into CASQGDRGSQPQHF.

This clone appeared a few times. The chain carries TRBV7-2 and TRBJ2-3; 9 nucleotides line up with TRBD2. This CDR3 is 15 amino acids long. The V and J ends lost 2 bases and 5 bases, in that order; junction bases with no gene match: 5. Germline-derived CDR1 and CDR2 are SGHTA and FQGNSA. The CDR3 loop reads CASSLQARGGDTQYF. CDR3 sequence (DNA): TGTGCCAGCAGCTTACAGGCGCGGGGGGGAGATACGCAGTATTTT.

Comments on this clone: The junction shows a germline mismatch at one end, possibly a read error. This CDR3 is also generated by other DNA sequences in the sample. The chain combines TRBV19 with TRBJ1-5; maybe TRBD1 (6 bases). The germline CDR1 and CDR2 sequences are LNHDA and SQIVND (reference sequence). This CDR3 contains 14 residues. In DNA, the CDR3 is TGCGCCAGTAGTCTAAGGGGGGCTAATCAGCCCCAGCATTTT. Its protein product is CASSLRGANQPQHF.

There are a few counts of this clone. V usage is TRBV10-1 and J usage is TRBJ1-2; D unresolved. CDR3 length: 12 amino acids. Per germline, CDR1 WNHNN and CDR2 SYGVQD (reference sequence). V lost 2 bases and J 1 base, leaving 2 bases between the germline ends. The CDR3 loop is CASSEGNYGYTF. The CDR3 region has the DNA TGCGCCAGCAGTGAGGGTAACTATGGCTACACCTTC.

The V call is TRBV9, the J call TRBJ1-2, with TRBD1 matching over 7 bases. Trimming at V came to 3 bases and at J to 2 bases, leaving 10 bases not matched to a gene. This CDR3 comprises 16 residues. Per germline, CDR1 SGDLS and CDR2 YYNGEE. The chain's CDR3 is CASSAIRGQENYGYTF. CDR3 nucleotides: TGTGCCAGCAGCGCCATTCGCGGACAGGAGAACTATGGCTACACCTTC.

This clone came up a few times. This sequence joins TRBV6-1 and TRBJ2-1; D might be TRBD1 (5 bases). V lost 7 bases and J 4 bases, leaving 11 bases between the germline ends. The CDR3 extends over 13 amino acids. CDR1 MNHNS and CDR2 SASEGT come from the germline V gene. The CDR3 DNA is TGTGCCAGCAAACTGCCAGGGTACAATGAGCAGTTCTTC. Translating it yields CASKLPGYNEQFF.

The gene calls are TRBV7-2 and TRBJ1-1, with 7 bases lining up with TRBD1. The junction had 5 bases not matched to a gene; V was cut back by 3 bases and J by 1 base. The CDR3 contains 15 residues. CDR1 is SGHTA, CDR2 FQGNSA, per germline. The CDR3 spells CASSFHRGTNTEAFF. Written as DNA, the CDR3 is TGTGCCAGCAGCTTCCACAGGGGCACGAACACTGAAGCTTTCTTT.

The J gene is TRBJ1-6, the V gene TRBV28, with 9 bases identical to TRBD1. The CDR3 is 16 amino acids. Germline values: CDR1 MDHEN, CDR2 SYDVKM. Trimming at V came to 6 bases and at J to 8 bases, leaving 11 bases not matched to a gene. CDR3 protein: CASSQGQGFLYSPLHF. Written as DNA, the CDR3 is TGTGCCAGCAGCCAGGGACAGGGCTTTCTATATTCACCCCTCCACTTT.

The chain joins TRBV4-3 to TRBJ2-2, with 9 bases that match TRBD1. Germline assignment: CDR1 LGHNA and CDR2 YSLEER. The CDR3 consists of 16 residues. Losses at the gene ends were 3 bases for V and 5 bases for J; bases not matched to a gene: 7. The CDR3 here is CASSQTRGTGTGELFF. For the CDR3, the DNA is TGCGCCAGCAGCCAGACCCGCGGGACAGGGACCGGGGAGCTGTTTTTT.

The chain employs TRBV19 and TRBJ2-1; D possibly matches TRBD1 or TRBD2 (5 bases each). CDR1 LNHDA and CDR2 SQIVND come from the germline V gene (reference sequence). The ends were cut back, 3 bases at V and 10 bases at J, with 16 bases in the middle. The CDR3 is made up of 14 amino acids. DNA for the CDR3: TGTGCCAGTAGTATTACCCACCGGGGCCCAGAGCAGTTCTTC. As protein: CASSITHRGPEQFF.

The rearrangement links TRBV29-1 to TRBJ1-1; D unclear. V lost 6 bases to trimming and J lost 7 bases, with 21 bases between them. This CDR3 has 14 amino acids. Per germline, CDR1 SQVTM and CDR2 ANQGSEA. The CDR3 spells CSVSWALRRSEAFF. The CDR3 DNA reads as TGCAGCGTCTCGTGGGCCCTCCGGCGCAGTGAAGCTTTCTTT.

This clone ranks as medium-sized (0.01 to 0.1%). This chain joins TRBV6-5 and TRBJ1-1, with D perhaps matching TRBD1 (5 bases). From germline, CDR1 is MNHEY and CDR2 SVGAGI. CDR3 length: 13 amino acids. V was trimmed by 2 bases and J by 6 bases, leaving 10 bases between them. The CDR3 is CASSYVRGAEAFF. Written as DNA, the CDR3 is TGTGCCAGCAGTTACGTGAGAGGGGCTGAAGCTTTCTTT.

CDR3 sequence (DNA): TGCGCCAGCAGCTTACTAGCGGGGGGTGCTTCGGGATACAATGAGCAGTTCTTC. This sequence encodes CASSLLAGGASGYNEQFF. V and J are TRBV5-1 and TRBJ2-1, with 12 bases matching TRBD2. The V gene's germline CDR1 is SGHRS and CDR2 YFSETQ. CDR3 length: 18 residues. V lost 2 bases to trimming and J lost 4 bases; unmatched junction nucleotides: 10.

The chain joins TRBV5-4 to TRBJ1-2, with 12 nucleotides matching TRBD1. V shed 3 bases, J shed 9 bases, and the junction held 9 bases outside the gene matches. Germline V gives CDR1 SGHNT, CDR2 YYREEE (reference sequence). The CDR3 spans 15 residues. CDR3 amino acids: CASSYDRDRGRSYTF. CDR3 bases: TGTGCCAGCAGCTACGACCGGGACAGGGGGCGGAGCTACACCTTC. Using reference TRBV5-4 and TRBJ1-2 for the parts outside the CDR3, the full variable domain is ETGVTQSPTHLIKTRGQQVTLRCSSQSGHNTVSWYQQALGQGPQFIFQYYREEENGRGNFPPRFSGLQFPNYSSELNVNALELDDSALYLCASSYDRDRGRSYTFGSGTRLTVV.

This chain joins TRBV5-1 and TRBJ2-3; tentatively, D is TRBD2 (6 bases). Trimming pared 2 bases from V and 4 bases from J, leaving 11 bases between. CDR1 is SGHRS, CDR2 YFSETQ, per germline. The CDR3 covers 14 residues. The CDR3 DNA sequence: TGCGCCAGCAGCTTTCGGACTATGGCAGATACGCAGTATTTT. This translates into CASSFRTMADTQYF.

V is TRBV30 and J is TRBJ1-4, with unresolved D. V was cut by 1 base and J by 2 bases, with 5 bases left in between. There are 13 residues in the CDR3. In germline, CDR1 is GTSNPN, CDR2 SVGIG (reference sequence). The CDR3: CAWSEGTNEKLFF. The CDR3 DNA follows: TGTGCCTGGAGTGAAGGCACTAATGAAAAACTGTTTTTT.

The chain joins TRBV2 to TRBJ1-5, with TRBD1 matching 10 bases. This CDR3 has 16 residues. V lost 7 bases, J lost 2 bases, and 8 bases stayed unmatched. Germline CDR1 reads SNHLY; CDR2 reads FYNNEI. CDR3 amino acids: CASTGTGVLGNQPQHF. For the CDR3, the DNA is TGTGCCAGCACAGGGACAGGGGTACTGGGCAATCAGCCCCAGCATTTT.

V is TRBV7-2 and J is TRBJ2-1, with 7 bases fitting TRBD1. Trimming cost V 3 bases and J 4 bases; bases outside gene matches: 3. The CDR3 covers 14 residues. The germline CDR1 and CDR2 sequences are SGHTA and FQGNSA. The CDR3 DNA follows: TGTGCCAGCAGCTTCCCGGGACAGTACAATGAGCAGTTCTTC. This translates into CASSFPGQYNEQFF.

The chain combines TRBV13 with TRBJ1-1; TRBD1 might be the D (5 bases). Per germline, CDR1 PRHDT and CDR2 FYEKMQ (reference sequence). CDR3 length equals 12 residues. Deletions cut 4 bases from V and 7 bases from J, with 10 bases between. CDR3 region: CASSWAGGEAFF. CDR3 sequence (DNA): TGTGCCAGCAGCTGGGCGGGGGGTGAAGCTTTCTTT. The full variable domain, rest sourced from reference TRBV13 and TRBJ1-1, is AAGVIQSPRHLIKEKRETATLKCYPIPRHDTVYWYQQGPGQDPQFLISFYEKMQSDKGSIPDRFSAQQFSDYHSELNMSSLELGDSALYFCASSWAGGEAFFGQGTRLTVV.

V usage is TRBV5-1 and J usage is TRBJ2-3; 8 positions match TRBD2. V dropped 4 bases and J dropped 1; count of bases not matched to a gene: 5. The CDR3 is 15 amino acids. Germline assignment: CDR1 SGHRS and CDR2 YFSETQ. CDR3: CASSPGGPRTDTQYF. Written as DNA, the CDR3 is TGCGCCAGCAGCCCGGGGGGGCCCCGCACAGATACGCAGTATTTT.

This rearrangement joins TRBV11-1 to TRBJ2-7; D could derive from TRBD1 or TRBD2 (5 bases each). CDR1 is SGHAT, CDR2 FQDESV, per germline (reference sequence). The CDR3 extends over 12 amino acids. The V end was cut by 2 bases, the J end by 7 bases, with 9 bases between. CDR3 loop: CASSLNWGEQYF. The DNA of the CDR3 is TGTGCCAGCAGCTTAAATTGGGGGGAGCAGTACTTC. Variable domain in full (rest from reference TRBV11-1 and TRBJ2-7): EAEVAQSPRYKITEKSQAVAFWCDPISGHATLYWYRQILGQGPELLVQFQDESVVDDSQLPKDRFSAERLKGVDSTLKIQPAELGDSAMYLCASSLNWGEQYFGPGTRLTVT.

The chain joins TRBV27 to TRBJ2-5; D may be TRBD1 (6 bases). CDR3 length equals 16 residues. CDR1 and CDR2 from the germline V gene are MNHEY and SMNVEV (reference sequence). Between the trimmed V and J ends, which lost 3 bases and 2 bases, there was a span of 16 bases. The CDR3 here is CASSLSGRGGQETQYF. CDR3 coding DNA: TGTGCCAGCAGTTTGTCAGGGCGAGGGGGTCAAGAGACCCAGTACTTC.

This sequence joins TRBV11-1 and TRBJ2-2; 9 nucleotides align to TRBD1. V was pared by 5 bases and J by 4 bases, with 8 bases of the junction left unmatched. The CDR3 runs 16 residues. Germline CDR1 and CDR2: SGHAT and FQDESV (reference sequence). This CDR3 is CASSMGDRVRTGELFF. The CDR3 coding sequence is TGTGCCAGCAGCATGGGGGACAGGGTGCGCACCGGGGAGCTGTTTTTT.

V gene TRBV4-3 combines with J gene TRBJ2-1, with 9 bases lining up with TRBD2. V shed 1 base and J 0 bases; nucleotides not matched to a gene: 4. Germline V gene sequence: CDR1 LGHNA, CDR2 YSLEER. The CDR3 spans 17 residues. CDR3 coding DNA: TGCGCCAGCAGCCAAGGGGGACTAGCCAGCTCCTACAATGAGCAGTTCTTC. This gives the protein CASSQGGLASSYNEQFF.

This clone has a single count. The chain has TRBV6-1 and TRBJ1-1; D unclear. Trimming took 11 bases from V and 7 from J, leaving 23 bases between them. This CDR3 is built from 14 residues. CDR1 and CDR2 from the germline V gene are MNHNS and SASEGT. The DNA of the CDR3 is TGTGCCGGTGCGGTCGACACCTGGGTGCGTGAAGCTTTCTTT. Protein: CAGAVDTWVREAFF.

The genes are TRBV28 and TRBJ1-1; unclear D gene. The CDR3 consists of 11 residues. Trimming took 5 bases from V and 8 from J, leaving 9 bases between them. The V gene's germline CDR1 is MDHEN and CDR2 SYDVKM. This CDR3 is CASSTRQEAFF. CDR3 in DNA: TGTGCCAGCAGTACCAGGCAAGAAGCTTTCTTT.

The chain employs TRBV4-3 and TRBJ1-1; D uncertain. V was trimmed by 0 bases and J by 10 bases, leaving 9 bases between them. Germline V gives CDR1 LGHNA, CDR2 YSLEER. The CDR3 contains 12 residues. CDR3 sequence (DNA): TGCGCCAGCAGCCAAGATACCCTAGGAGCTTTCTTT. This translates into CASSQDTLGAFF.

V is TRBV7-2 and J is TRBJ2-7, with D perhaps given as TRBD1 or TRBD2 (5 bases each). From germline, CDR1 is SGHTA and CDR2 FQGNSA. This CDR3 comprises 15 residues. The germline V and J ends were trimmed by 4 bases and 6 bases, with 19 bases remaining between them. Here the CDR3 reads CASSSQRGAPSEQYF. CDR3 DNA sequence: TGTGCCAGCAGCTCACAAAGGGGAGCGCCCAGCGAGCAGTACTTC.

CDR3 coding DNA: TGTGCCATCACGACCACTCCCGAACAGCCCCAGCATTTT. This gives the protein CAITTTPEQPQHF. The chain has TRBV6-5 and TRBJ1-5, with D uncertain. V lost 10 bases and J lost 7, with 17 bases in between. The germline V gene has CDR1 MNHEY and CDR2 SVGAGI. This CDR3 is 13 amino acids long.